Each of the 19 T cell receptor beta chains below was sequenced from the same sample in a study of T cell responses to AZD1222 COVID-19 vaccine. Sequencing used immunoSEQ multiplex PCR; TCRdb keeps in-frame clones, though not all of them. The repertoire consists of more than 110,000 clones, with about 87% occurring once and the leading ten covering about 5.5%. This specimen consisted of peripheral blood, obtained on day 0 of AZD1222 vaccination. The receptors were sampled from an adult in good health.

The chain links TRBV14 to TRBJ1-2, with D unresolved. There are 13 residues in the CDR3. The V gene lost 5 bases and the J gene lost 4 bases, with 11 bases spanning the gap. Germline V gene data show CDR1 as SGHDN and CDR2 as FVKESK. The CDR3 coding sequence is TGTGCCAGCAGCGGAAGCGTGTCCTATGGCTACACCTTC. Amino acids: CASSGSVSYGYTF.

The chain uses TRBV30 and TRBJ1-3; the D gene is possibly TRBD1 (5 bases). The CDR3 covers 15 residues. Deletions cut 2 bases from V and 2 bases from J, with 13 bases between. Germline values: CDR1 GTSNPN, CDR2 SVGIG (reference sequence). The CDR3 bases are TGTGCCTGGAGTTCATGGGGGGGAACTGGAAACACCATATATTTT. Protein sequence: CAWSSWGGTGNTIYF. The full variable domain, with the rest looked up from reference TRBV30 and TRBJ1-3, is SQTIHQWPATLVQPVGSPLSLECTVEGTSNPNLYWYRQAAGRGLQLLFYSVGIGQISSEVPQNLSASRPQDRQFILSSKKLLLSDSGFYLCAWSSWGGTGNTIYFGEGSWLTVV.

The rearrangement joins TRBV15 to TRBJ1-2; 10 bases align to TRBD1. V was pared by 3 bases and J by 13 bases, with 11 bases of the junction left unmatched. The length of the CDR3 is 14 residues. Germline CDR1 LNHNV, CDR2 YYDKDF (reference sequence). CDR3 bases: TGTGCCACCAGCAGTCTCGGGACAGGGGCCGCAATCACCTTC. Protein: CATSSLGTGAAITF.

V is TRBV27 and J is TRBJ2-7, with 10 bases identical to TRBD2. Germline V CDR1 and CDR2: MNHEY, SMNVEV (reference sequence). The CDR3 length is 15 residues. Trimming at V came to 7 bases and at J to 3 bases, leaving 9 bases not matched to a gene. In DNA, the CDR3 is TGTGCCAGCACTCTTAGGGCTAGCGGGAGCTACGAGCAGTACTTC. It specifies CASTLRASGSYEQYF.

The rearrangement uses TRBV27 and TRBJ2-7, with unresolved D. This CDR3 has 11 amino acids. CDR1 is MNHEY, CDR2 SMNVEV, per germline (reference sequence). V was cut by 3 bases and J by 3 bases, with 3 bases left in between. The CDR3 DNA sequence: TGTGCCAGCAGTTTCGGCTACGAGCAGTACTTC. Translated: CASSFGYEQYF.

CDR3 DNA sequence: TGTGCTCCTCGCCCAGGGTTAAGATGGGGGAATGAGCAGTTCTTC. Protein: CAPRPGLRWGNEQFF. The V gene is TRBV28, the J gene TRBJ2-1; tentatively, D is TRBD1 or TRBD2 (5 bases each). The CDR3 is 15 residues long. CDR1 MDHEN and CDR2 SYDVKM come from the germline V gene.

This chain links TRBV5-1 with TRBJ2-6, with D perhaps matching TRBD1 (6 bases). The germline V and J ends were trimmed by 1 base and 1 base, with 18 bases remaining between them. The CDR3 covers 19 residues. Germline V CDR1 and CDR2: SGHRS, YFSETQ. CDR3 amino acids: CASSLSSGVLGSGANVLTF. The CDR3 nucleotides read TGCGCCAGCAGCTTGTCCTCAGGGGTCCTTGGATCTGGGGCCAACGTCCTGACTTTC.

V gene TRBV4-1 combines with J gene TRBJ2-7; D may be TRBD2 (7 bases). V gave up 4 bases and J gave up 0 bases, with 13 bases separating them. Germline lookup yields CDR1 MGHRA and CDR2 YSYEKL. The CDR3 is 15 amino acids. The CDR3 nucleotides read TGCGCCAGCAGCCTCGAGGGGGGGTTCTCCTACGAGCAGTACTTC. It specifies CASSLEGGFSYEQYF.

V usage is TRBV9 and J usage is TRBJ1-6, with TRBD1 identical over 7 bases. Germline CDR1 is SGDLS and CDR2 is YYNGEE. This CDR3 spans 14 amino acids. V was pared by 4 bases and J by 6 bases, with 4 bases of the junction left unmatched. CDR3 protein: CASSHGTVNSPLHF. The CDR3 nucleotides are TGTGCCAGCAGCCACGGGACAGTTAATTCACCCCTCCACTTT.

The genes are TRBV2 and TRBJ1-4; TRBD1 matches 9 bases. Germline V CDR1 and CDR2: SNHLY, FYNNEI. CDR3 length: 15 residues. V lost 4 bases to trimming and J lost 6 bases; unmatched junction nucleotides: 6. The CDR3 DNA reads as TGTGCCAGCAGTGTGGGACAGGGAAGGGATGAAAAACTGTTTTTT. Amino acid sequence: CASSVGQGRDEKLFF.

The rearrangement joins TRBV5-1 to TRBJ1-1, with D possibly matching TRBD1 (5 bases). Germline CDR1 is SGHRS and CDR2 is YFSETQ. The CDR3 loop spans 14 amino acids. V was trimmed by 2 bases and J by 2 bases, leaving 10 bases between them. CDR3: CASSFRGGNTEAFF. The CDR3 nucleotides read TGCGCCAGCAGCTTCCGGGGGGGAAACACTGAAGCTTTCTTT.

In regard to this clone: One end of the junction fails to match germline, which may point to a read error. The CDR3 loop reads CATSDSHRGDYGYTF. In DNA, the CDR3 is TGTGCCACCAGCGATTCCCACAGGGGCGACTATGGCTACACCTTC. The chain recombines TRBV24-1 with TRBJ1-2; 7 bases fit TRBD1. The CDR3 contains 15 residues. Germline V gene lookup returns CDR1 KGHDR and CDR2 SFDVKD.

The chain employs TRBV6-2 or TRBV6-3 and TRBJ1-1, with D uncertain. Per germline, CDR1 MNHEY and CDR2 SVGEGT. V was cut by 5 bases and J by 4 bases, with 8 bases left in between. The CDR3 loop spans 12 amino acids. CDR3 protein: CASSEGSTEAFF. As DNA, the CDR3 is TGTGCCAGCAGTGAGGGTAGCACTGAAGCTTTCTTT.

V gene TRBV6-5 combines with J gene TRBJ2-4; TRBD2 might be the D (5 bases). V shed 5 bases and J shed 7 bases, with 18 bases lying between them. The V gene's germline CDR1 is MNHEY and CDR2 SVGAGI. This CDR3 spans 15 amino acids. CDR3 sequence (DNA): TGTGCCAGCAGTAACCTCGGGGTTGGAGCGAACATTCAGTACTTC. Encoded protein: CASSNLGVGANIQYF.

The rearrangement links TRBV4-3 to TRBJ1-2; 8 nucleotides line up with TRBD1. The germline V gene has CDR1 LGHNA and CDR2 YSLEER. V shed 0 bases and J 4 bases; nucleotides not matched to a gene: 7. The CDR3 consists of 16 residues. This CDR3 reads CASSQDPQGAGYGYTF. The CDR3 bases are TGCGCCAGCAGCCAAGACCCCCAGGGGGCGGGCTATGGCTACACCTTC.

V gene TRBV29-1 combines with J gene TRBJ2-1; TRBD1 matches 9 bases. The CDR3 length is 13 residues. V was clipped by 7 bases and J by 4 bases; unmatched bases: 5. Germline V gene lookup returns CDR1 SQVTM and CDR2 ANQGSEA. CDR3 region: CSARTGVYNEQFF. The CDR3 DNA sequence: TGCAGCGCAAGGACAGGGGTTTACAATGAGCAGTTCTTC.

The V gene is TRBV7-2, the J gene TRBJ2-1; 13 bases are shared with TRBD2. Germline V gene lookup returns CDR1 SGHTA and CDR2 FQGNSA. The V and J ends lost 5 bases and 7 bases, in that order; junction bases with no gene match: 11. CDR3 length equals 17 residues. CDR3 protein: CASSQRLAGGGGNEQFF. The CDR3 nucleotides are TGTGCCAGCAGCCAACGACTAGCGGGAGGCGGGGGGAATGAGCAGTTCTTC.

The chain joins TRBV29-1 to TRBJ1-4; 8 bases fit TRBD1. CDR3 size: 14 residues. V lost 4 bases and J lost 7; bases outside the gene matches: 8. The germline V gene encodes CDR1 SQVTM and CDR2 ANQGSEA. CDR3 nucleotide sequence: TGCAGCGTTGGCGACAGGGGAAGAGGTGAAAAACTGTTTTTT. Translating it yields CSVGDRGRGEKLFF.

This chain uses TRBV19 with TRBJ2-7, with D unclear. Trimming stripped 5 bases from V and 3 bases from J, with 14 bases between. The CDR3 covers 14 residues. Germline CDR1 and CDR2: LNHDA and SQIVND (reference sequence). CDR3 sequence reads: CASSPMGIYYEQYF. Here the CDR3 DNA reads TGTGCCAGTAGTCCAATGGGGATTTACTACGAGCAGTACTTC.